This T cell receptor beta chain was documented in a study of cytomegalovirus exposure and HLA in healthy donors. Looking at the study overall: Among the 350 to 400 donors who were genotyped, roughly 86% fell in the genetic ancestry cluster that is associated with self-reported Caucasian donors.

Notes on the study in general: The study reported that TCR beta sequences accurately predicted HLA-A and HLA-B alleles in most subjects. Follow-up analysis seemed to connect common viral pathogens with several of the most significant clusters identified. In a later analysis, HLA-associated TCR beta chains were more clonally expanded than equally common others.

Researchers ran the PCR with 60 Vbeta and 13 Jbeta primers. TCRdb's copy holds only in-frame clones and misses some; the assay was immunoSEQ multiplex PCR. The sample has approximately 220,000 clones, 60% to 80% seen once. Trimming stripped 5 bases from V and 4 bases from J, with 9 bases between. From germline, CDR1 is SNHLY and CDR2 FYNNEI. This CDR3 spans 12 amino acids. With regard to this clone: What it binds is not known.

Material for sequencing was PBMCs. The chain links TRBV2 to TRBJ2-7; possibly TRBD1 for D (6 bases). This receptor was identified in a male donor in good health and CMV-seronegative. The CDR3 DNA follows: TGTGCCAGCAGTTCACAGGGTTACGAGCAGTACTTC. Translated, it gives CASSSQGYEQYF.